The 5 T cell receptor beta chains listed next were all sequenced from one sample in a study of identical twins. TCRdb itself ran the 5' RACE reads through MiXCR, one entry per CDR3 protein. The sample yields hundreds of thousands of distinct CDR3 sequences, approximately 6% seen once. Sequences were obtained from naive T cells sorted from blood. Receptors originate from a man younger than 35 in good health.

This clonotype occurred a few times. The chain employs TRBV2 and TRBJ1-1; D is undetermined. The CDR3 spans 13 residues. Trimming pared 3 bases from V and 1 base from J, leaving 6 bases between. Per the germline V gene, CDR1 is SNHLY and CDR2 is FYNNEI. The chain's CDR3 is CASSDSENTEAFF. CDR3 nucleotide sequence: TGTGCCAGCAGTGATTCAGAGAACACTGAAGCTTTCTTT.

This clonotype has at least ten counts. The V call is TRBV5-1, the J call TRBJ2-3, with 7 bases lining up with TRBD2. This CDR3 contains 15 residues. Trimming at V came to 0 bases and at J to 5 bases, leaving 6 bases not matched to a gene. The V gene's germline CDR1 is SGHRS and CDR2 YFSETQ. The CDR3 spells CASSLGTRGGDTQYF. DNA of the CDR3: TGCGCCAGCAGCTTGGGGACTAGAGGAGGAGATACGCAGTATTTT.

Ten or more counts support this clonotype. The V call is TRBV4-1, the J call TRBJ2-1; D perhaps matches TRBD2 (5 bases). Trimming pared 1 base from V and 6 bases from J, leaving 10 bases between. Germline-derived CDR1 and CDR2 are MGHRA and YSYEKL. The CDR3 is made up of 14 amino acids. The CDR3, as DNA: TGCGCCAGCAGCCAAGTGGGTCGGGGCAATGAGCAGTTCTTC. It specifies CASSQVGRGNEQFF.

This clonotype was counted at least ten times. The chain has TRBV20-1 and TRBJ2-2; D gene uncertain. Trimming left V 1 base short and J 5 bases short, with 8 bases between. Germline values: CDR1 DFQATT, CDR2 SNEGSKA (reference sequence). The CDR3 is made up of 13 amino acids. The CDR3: CSARALITGELFF. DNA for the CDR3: TGCAGTGCTAGAGCACTAATTACCGGGGAGCTGTTTTTT.

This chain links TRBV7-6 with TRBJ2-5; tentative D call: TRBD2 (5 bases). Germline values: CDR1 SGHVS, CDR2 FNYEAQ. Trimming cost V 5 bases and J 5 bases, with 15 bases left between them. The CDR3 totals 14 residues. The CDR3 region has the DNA TGTGCCAGCAGCGGAAGGACTGGTGGTGAGACCCAGTACTTC. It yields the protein CASSGRTGGETQYF.